This T cell receptor (beta chain) was identified during a study of T cells in Graves' hyperthyroidism and ophthalmopathy. This clonotype was detected many times. Clinical symptoms, serum thyroxine, TRAb, thyroid ultrasound and orbital computed tomography established diagnosis. Trimming shortened V by 3 bases and J by 11 bases, and 22 bases separated the two germline ends. CDR1 is MDHEN, CDR2 SYDVKM, per germline. The CDR3 consists of 15 residues. TCR beta CDR3 regions were amplified from RNA transcripts. First-round RT-PCR targeting the TCR CDR3 was performed with the HTBI primer set. TCRdb used MiXCR to reprocess the multiplex PCR reads, holding one entry per CDR3 protein. The table includes around 240,000 distinct CDR3 sequences, 14% to 15% detected once.

J is TRBJ1-1 and V is TRBV28; the D gene is possibly TRBD1 (5 bases). This receptor was identified in a woman aged 40 to 49 with Graves' hyperthyroidism that later progressed to Graves' ophthalmopathy. Sequencing was performed on blood. The CDR3 region has the DNA TGTGCCAGCAGTTTTGAATCAAGTCTGATCAGGGACGCTTTCTTT. It specifies CASSFESSLIRDAFF.